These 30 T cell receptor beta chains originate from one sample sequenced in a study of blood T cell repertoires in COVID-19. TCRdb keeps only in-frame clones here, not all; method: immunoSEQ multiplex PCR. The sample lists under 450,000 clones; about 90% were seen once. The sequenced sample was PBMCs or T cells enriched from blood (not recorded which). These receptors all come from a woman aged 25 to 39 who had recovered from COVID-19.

The DNA for the CDR3 is TGTGCCAGCAGCCAAGCGAGTGGCGGGAGGGCCAAAGATACGCAGTATTTT. Residues: CASSQASGGRAKDTQYF. The chain uses TRBV3-1 (or the pseudogene TRBV3-2) and TRBJ2-3; 9 bases are shared with TRBD2. The CDR3 runs 17 residues. V shed 1 base, J shed 5 bases, and the junction held 10 bases outside the gene matches. The germline V gene has CDR1 LGHDT and CDR2 YNNKEL (reference sequence).

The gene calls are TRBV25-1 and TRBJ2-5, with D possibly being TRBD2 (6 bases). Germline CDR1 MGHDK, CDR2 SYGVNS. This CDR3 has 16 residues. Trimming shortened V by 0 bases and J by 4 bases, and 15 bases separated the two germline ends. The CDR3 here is CASSEYRSWRGETQYF. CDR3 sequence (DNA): TGTGCCAGCAGTGAATATCGGTCGTGGCGGGGAGAGACCCAGTACTTC.

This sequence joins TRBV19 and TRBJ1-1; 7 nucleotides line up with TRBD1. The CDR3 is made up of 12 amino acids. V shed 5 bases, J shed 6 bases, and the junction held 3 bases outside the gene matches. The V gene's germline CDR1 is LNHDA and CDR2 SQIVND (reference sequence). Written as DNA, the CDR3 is TGTGCCAGTAGTGACAGGGTCGCTGAAGCTTTCTTT. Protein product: CASSDRVAEAFF. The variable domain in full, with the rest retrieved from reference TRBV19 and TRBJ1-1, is DGGITQSPKYLFRKEGQNVTLSCEQNLNHDAMYWYRQDPGQGLRLIYYSQIVNDFQKGDIAEGYSVSREKKESFPLTVTSAQKNPTAFYLCASSDRVAEAFFGQGTRLTVV.

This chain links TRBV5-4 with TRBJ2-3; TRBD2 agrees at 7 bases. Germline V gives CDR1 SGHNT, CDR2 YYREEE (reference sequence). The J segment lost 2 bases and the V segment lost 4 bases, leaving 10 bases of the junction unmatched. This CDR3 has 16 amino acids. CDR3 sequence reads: CASSPPSGDYTDTQYF. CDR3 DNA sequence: TGTGCCAGCAGCCCCCCTTCCGGGGACTACACAGATACGCAGTATTTT.

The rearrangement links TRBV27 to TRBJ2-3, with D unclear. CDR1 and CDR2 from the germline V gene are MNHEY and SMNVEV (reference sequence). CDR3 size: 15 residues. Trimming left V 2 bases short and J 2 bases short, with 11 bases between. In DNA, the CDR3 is TGTGCCAGCAGTTTAGACGGGTCGAACACAGATACGCAGTATTTT. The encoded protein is CASSLDGSNTDTQYF.

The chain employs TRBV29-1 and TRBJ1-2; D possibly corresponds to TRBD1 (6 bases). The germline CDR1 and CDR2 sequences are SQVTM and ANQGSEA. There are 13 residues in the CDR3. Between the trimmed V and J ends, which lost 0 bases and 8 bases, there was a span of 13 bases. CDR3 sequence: CSVEEGGRGGYTF. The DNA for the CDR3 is TGCAGCGTTGAAGAGGGGGGGCGCGGAGGCTACACCTTC.

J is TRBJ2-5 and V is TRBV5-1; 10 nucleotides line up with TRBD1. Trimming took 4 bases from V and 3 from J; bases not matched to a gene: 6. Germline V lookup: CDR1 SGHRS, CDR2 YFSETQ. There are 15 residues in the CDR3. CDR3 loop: CASSTAGTGEETQYF. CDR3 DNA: TGCGCCAGCAGCACCGCCGGGACAGGGGAAGAGACCCAGTACTTC.

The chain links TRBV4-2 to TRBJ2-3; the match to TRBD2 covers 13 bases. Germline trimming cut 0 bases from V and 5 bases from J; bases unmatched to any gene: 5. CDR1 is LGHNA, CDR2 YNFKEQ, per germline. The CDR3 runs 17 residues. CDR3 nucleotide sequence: TGTGCCAGCAGCCAAGAGTGGACTAGCGGGAGCGAAGATACGCAGTATTTT. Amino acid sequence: CASSQEWTSGSEDTQYF.

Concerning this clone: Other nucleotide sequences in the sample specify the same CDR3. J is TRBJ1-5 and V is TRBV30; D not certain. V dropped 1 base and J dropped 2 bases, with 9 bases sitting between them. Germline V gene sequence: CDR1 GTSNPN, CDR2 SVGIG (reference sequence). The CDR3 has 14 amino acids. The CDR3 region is CAWSAGFGNQPQHF. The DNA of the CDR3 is TGTGCCTGGAGTGCCGGGTTTGGCAATCAGCCCCAGCATTTT.

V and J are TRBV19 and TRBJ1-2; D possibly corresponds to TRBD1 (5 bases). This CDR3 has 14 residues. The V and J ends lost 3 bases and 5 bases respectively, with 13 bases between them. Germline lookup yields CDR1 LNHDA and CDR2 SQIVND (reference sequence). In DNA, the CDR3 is TGTGCCAGTAGTATTGGCGACCAGGGTTATGGCTACACCTTC. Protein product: CASSIGDQGYGYTF.

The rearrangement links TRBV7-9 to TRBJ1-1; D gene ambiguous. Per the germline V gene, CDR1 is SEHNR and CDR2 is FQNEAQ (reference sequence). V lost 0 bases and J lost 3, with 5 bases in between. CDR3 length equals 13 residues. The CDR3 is CASSLAGDTEAFF. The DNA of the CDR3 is TGTGCCAGCAGCTTAGCCGGGGACACTGAAGCTTTCTTT.

The CDR3 reads CASSIRVSSYNSPLHF. The CDR3 nucleotides are TGCGCCAGCAGCATACGGGTTAGCTCCTATAATTCACCCCTCCACTTT. The J gene is TRBJ1-6, the V gene TRBV5-1; D unclear. Germline V lookup: CDR1 SGHRS, CDR2 YFSETQ. This CDR3 spans 16 amino acids. Trimming pared 4 bases from V and 0 bases from J, leaving 11 bases between. Full variable domain (missing parts from reference TRBV5-1 and TRBJ1-6): KAGVTQTPRYLIKTRGQQVTLSCSPISGHRSVSWYQQTPGQGLQFLFEYFSETQRNKGNFPGRFSGRQFSNSRSEMNVSTLELGDSALYLCASSIRVSSYNSPLHFGNGTRLTVT.

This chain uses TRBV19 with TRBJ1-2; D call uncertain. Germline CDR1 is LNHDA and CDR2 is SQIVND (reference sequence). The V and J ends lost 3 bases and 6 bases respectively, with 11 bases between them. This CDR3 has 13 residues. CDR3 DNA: TGTGCCAGTAGTATTCGTCATGAGAATGGCTACACCTTC. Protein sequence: CASSIRHENGYTF. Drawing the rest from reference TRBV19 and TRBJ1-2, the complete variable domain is DGGITQSPKYLFRKEGQNVTLSCEQNLNHDAMYWYRQDPGQGLRLIYYSQIVNDFQKGDIAEGYSVSREKKESFPLTVTSAQKNPTAFYLCASSIRHENGYTFGSGTRLTVV.

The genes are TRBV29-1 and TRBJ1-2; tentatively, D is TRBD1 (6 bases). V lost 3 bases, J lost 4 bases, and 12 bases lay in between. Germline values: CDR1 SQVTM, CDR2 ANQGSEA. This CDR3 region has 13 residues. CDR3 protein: CSVDTGWSYGYTF. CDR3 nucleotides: TGCAGCGTTGATACAGGGTGGAGCTATGGCTACACCTTC.

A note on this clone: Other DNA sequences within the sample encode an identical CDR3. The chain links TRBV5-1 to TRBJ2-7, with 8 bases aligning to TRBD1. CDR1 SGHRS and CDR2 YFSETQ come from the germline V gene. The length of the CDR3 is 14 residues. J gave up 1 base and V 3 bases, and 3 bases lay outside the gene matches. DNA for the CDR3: TGCGCCAGCAGCTCAAGGACAGGGTCCTACGAGCAGTACTTC. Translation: CASSSRTGSYEQYF.

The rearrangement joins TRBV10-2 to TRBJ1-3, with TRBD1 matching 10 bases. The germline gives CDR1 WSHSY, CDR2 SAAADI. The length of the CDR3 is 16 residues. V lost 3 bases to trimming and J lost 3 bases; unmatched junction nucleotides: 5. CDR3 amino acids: CASSDPGTGVGNTIYF. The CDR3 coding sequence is TGCGCCAGCAGTGACCCCGGGACAGGGGTTGGAAACACCATATATTTT.

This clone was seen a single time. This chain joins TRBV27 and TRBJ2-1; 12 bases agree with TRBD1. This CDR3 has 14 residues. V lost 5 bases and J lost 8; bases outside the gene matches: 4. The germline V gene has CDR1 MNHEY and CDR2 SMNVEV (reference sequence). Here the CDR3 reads CASSPGQGADEQFF. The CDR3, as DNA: TGTGCCAGCAGTCCGGGACAGGGGGCCGATGAGCAGTTCTTC.

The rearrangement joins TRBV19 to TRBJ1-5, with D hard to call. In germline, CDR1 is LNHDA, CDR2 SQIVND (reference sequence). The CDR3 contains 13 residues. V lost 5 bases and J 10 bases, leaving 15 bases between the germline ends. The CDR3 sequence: CASSSGGVRPQHF. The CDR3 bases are TGTGCCAGTAGTTCCGGCGGCGTGAGACCCCAGCATTTT.

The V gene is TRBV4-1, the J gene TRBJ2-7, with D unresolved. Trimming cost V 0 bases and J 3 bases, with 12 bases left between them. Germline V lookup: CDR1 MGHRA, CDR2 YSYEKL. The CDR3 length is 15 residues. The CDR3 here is CASSQERRPSYEQYF. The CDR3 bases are TGCGCCAGCAGCCAAGAACGGCGGCCTAGCTACGAGCAGTACTTC.

The CDR3 DNA is TGTGCCAGCAGCTTATACGGGAGGGGTTTTGATGAGCAGTTCTTC. Translation: CASSLYGRGFDEQFF. The chain uses TRBV7-8 and TRBJ2-1; 8 bases align to TRBD2. This CDR3 contains 15 residues. The trim removed 2 bases at V and 8 bases at J, leaving 8 bases unmatched. Germline assignment: CDR1 SGHVS and CDR2 FQNEAQ.

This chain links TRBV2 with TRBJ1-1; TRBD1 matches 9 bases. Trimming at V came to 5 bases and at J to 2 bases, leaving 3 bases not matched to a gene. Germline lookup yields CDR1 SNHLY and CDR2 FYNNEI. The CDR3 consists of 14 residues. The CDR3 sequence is CASSQGQGNTEAFF. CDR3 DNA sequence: TGTGCCAGCAGTCAGGGACAGGGTAACACTGAAGCTTTCTTT.

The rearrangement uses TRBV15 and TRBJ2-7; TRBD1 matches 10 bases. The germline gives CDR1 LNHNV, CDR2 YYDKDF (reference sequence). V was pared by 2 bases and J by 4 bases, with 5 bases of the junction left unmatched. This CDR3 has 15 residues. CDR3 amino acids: CATSRSRTGGYEQYF. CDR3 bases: TGTGCCACCAGCAGATCCCGGACAGGGGGTTACGAGCAGTACTTC.

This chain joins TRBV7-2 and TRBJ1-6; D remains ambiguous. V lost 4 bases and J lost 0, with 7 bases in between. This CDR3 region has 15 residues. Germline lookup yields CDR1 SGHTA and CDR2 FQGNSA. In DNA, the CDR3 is TGTGCCAGCAGCTCCCGTAGCTCCTATAATTCACCCCTCCACTTT. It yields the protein CASSSRSSYNSPLHF.

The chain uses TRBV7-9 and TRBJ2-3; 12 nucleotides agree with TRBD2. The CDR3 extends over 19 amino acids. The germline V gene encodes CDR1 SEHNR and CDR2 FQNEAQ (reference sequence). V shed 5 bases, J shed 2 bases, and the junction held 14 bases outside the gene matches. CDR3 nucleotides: TGTGCCAGCAGCCCTACAATTTTTGGACTAGCGGGGAACACAGATACGCAGTATTTT. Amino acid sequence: CASSPTIFGLAGNTDTQYF.

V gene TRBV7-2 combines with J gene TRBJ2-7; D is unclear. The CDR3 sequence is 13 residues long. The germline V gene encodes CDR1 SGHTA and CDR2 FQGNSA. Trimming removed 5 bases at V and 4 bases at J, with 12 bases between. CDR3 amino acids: CASSQPSVYEQYF. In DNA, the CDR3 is TGTGCCAGCAGCCAACCCAGCGTGTACGAGCAGTACTTC.

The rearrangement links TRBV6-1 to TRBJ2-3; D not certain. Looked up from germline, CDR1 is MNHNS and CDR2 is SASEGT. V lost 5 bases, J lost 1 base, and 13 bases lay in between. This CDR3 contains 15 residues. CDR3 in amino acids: CASSPLSEGTDTQYF. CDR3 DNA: TGTGCCAGCAGTCCCTTGAGCGAAGGCACAGATACGCAGTATTTT.

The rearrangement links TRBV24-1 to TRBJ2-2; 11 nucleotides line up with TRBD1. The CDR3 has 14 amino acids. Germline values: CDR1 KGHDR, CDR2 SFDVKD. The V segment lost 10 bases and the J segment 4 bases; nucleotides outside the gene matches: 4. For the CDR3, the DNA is TGTGCCACAGGGACAGGGGGTCTCACCGGGGAGCTGTTTTTT. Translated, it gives CATGTGGLTGELFF.

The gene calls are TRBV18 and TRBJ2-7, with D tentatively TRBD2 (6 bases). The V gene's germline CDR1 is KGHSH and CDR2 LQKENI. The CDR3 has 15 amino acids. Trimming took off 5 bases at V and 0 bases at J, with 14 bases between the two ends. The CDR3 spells CASSAGTGSSYEQYF. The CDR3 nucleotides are TGTGCCAGCTCAGCCGGGACTGGGAGCTCCTACGAGCAGTACTTC.

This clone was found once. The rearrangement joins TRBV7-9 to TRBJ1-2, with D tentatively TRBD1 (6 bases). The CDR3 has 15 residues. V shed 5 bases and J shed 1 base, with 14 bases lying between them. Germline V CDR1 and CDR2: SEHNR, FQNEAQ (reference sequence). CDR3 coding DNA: TGTGCCAGCAGCGCCTCAGGGGCCCTTAACTATGGCTACACCTTC. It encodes CASSASGALNYGYTF. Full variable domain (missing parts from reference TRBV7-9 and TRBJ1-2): DTGVSQNPRHKITKRGQNVTFRCDPISEHNRLYWYRQTLGQGPEFLTYFQNEAQLEKSRLLSDRFSAERPKGSFSTLEIQRTEQGDSAMYLCASSASGALNYGYTFGSGTRLTVV.

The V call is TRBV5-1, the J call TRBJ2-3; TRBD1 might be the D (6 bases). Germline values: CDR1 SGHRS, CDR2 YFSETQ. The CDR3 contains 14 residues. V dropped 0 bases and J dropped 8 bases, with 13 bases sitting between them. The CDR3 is CASSLAQGTGTQYF. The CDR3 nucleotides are TGCGCCAGCAGCTTGGCTCAGGGGACGGGTACGCAGTATTTT.